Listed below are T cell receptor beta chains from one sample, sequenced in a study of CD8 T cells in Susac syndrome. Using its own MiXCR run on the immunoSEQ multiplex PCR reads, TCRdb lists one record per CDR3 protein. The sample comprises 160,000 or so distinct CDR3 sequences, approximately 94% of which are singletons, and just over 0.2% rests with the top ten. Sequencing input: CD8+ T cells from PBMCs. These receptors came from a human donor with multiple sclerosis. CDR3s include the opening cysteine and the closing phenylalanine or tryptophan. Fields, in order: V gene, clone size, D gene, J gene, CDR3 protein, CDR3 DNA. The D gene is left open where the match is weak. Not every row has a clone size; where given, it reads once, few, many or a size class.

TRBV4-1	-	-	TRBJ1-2	CASSQEGGYTF	TGCGCCAGCAGCCAAGAAGGTGGCTACACCTTC
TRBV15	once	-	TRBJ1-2	CATSRIMSEGSLGYTF	TGTGCCACCAGCAGGATCATGTCGGAGGGTAGCTTGGGCTACACCTTC
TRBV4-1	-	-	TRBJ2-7	CASSQVSSGIEQYF	TGCGCCAGCAGCCAAGTATCATCTGGGATCGAGCAGTACTTC
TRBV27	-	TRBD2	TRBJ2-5	CASSSGSGGRQETQYF	TGTGCCAGCAGTTCGGGTAGCGGGGGCCGCCAAGAGACCCAGTACTTC
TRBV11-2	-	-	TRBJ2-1	CASSLFPDPSYNEQFF	TGTGCCAGCAGCTTATTTCCGGATCCGTCTTACAATGAGCAGTTCTTC
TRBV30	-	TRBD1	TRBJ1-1	CAWSVLVGQGGAEAFF	TGTGCCTGGAGTGTGCTGGTCGGACAGGGTGGTGCTGAAGCTTTCTTT
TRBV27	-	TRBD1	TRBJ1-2	CASSSHRGPGYGYTF	TGTGCCAGCAGTTCTCACAGGGGGCCTGGCTATGGCTACACCTTC
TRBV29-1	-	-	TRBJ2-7	CSVFHGGAENEQYF	TGCAGCGTTTTTCACGGGGGCGCCGAGAACGAGCAGTACTTC
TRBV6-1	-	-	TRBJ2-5	CASSEGPRPQETQYF	TGTGCCAGCAGTGAAGGGCCCCGACCCCAAGAGACCCAGTACTTC
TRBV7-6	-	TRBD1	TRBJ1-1	CASREGQGNTEAFF	TGTGCCAGCAGGGAGGGACAGGGGAACACTGAAGCTTTCTTT
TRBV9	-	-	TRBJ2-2	CASRLGTGELFF	TGTGCCAGCCGACTAGGGACCGGGGAGCTGTTTTTT
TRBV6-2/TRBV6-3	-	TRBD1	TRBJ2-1	CASSADRGFYNEQFF	TGTGCCAGCAGTGCCGACAGGGGGTTCTACAATGAGCAGTTCTTC
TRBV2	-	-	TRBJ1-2	CASNGRLGYTF	TGTGCCAGCAACGGCAGGCTTGGCTACACCTTC
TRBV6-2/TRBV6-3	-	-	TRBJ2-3	CATTYSPDTQYF	TGTGCCACCACCTACTCGCCAGATACGCAGTATTTT
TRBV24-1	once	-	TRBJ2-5	CATSEGRQETQYF	TGTGCCACCAGTGAGGGGCGCCAAGAGACCCAGTACTTC
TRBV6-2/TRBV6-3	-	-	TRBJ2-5	CASSLAVSSETQYF	TGTGCCAGCAGTCTAGCTGTCTCGTCGGAGACCCAGTACTTC
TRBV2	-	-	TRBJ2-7	CASSEAQWGTPYEQYF	TGTGCCAGCAGTGAAGCGCAGTGGGGGACACCCTACGAGCAGTACTTC
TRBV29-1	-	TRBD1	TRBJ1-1	CSVIPPGQLNTEAFF	TGCAGCGTTATCCCCCCGGGACAGCTGAACACTGAAGCTTTCTTT
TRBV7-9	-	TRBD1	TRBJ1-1	CASSSHRGRNTEAFF	TGTGCCAGCAGCTCCCACAGGGGCCGGAACACTGAAGCTTTCTTT
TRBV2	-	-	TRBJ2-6	CASSDGAGANVLTF	TGTGCCAGCAGTGACGGAGCTGGGGCCAACGTCCTGACTTTC
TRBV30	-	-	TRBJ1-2	CAWSLLLDRYTF	TGTGCCTGGTCCCTCCTGTTGGATCGCTACACCTTC
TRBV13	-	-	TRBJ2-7	CASSSGQSYEQYF	TGTGCCAGCAGCTCCGGACAGTCCTACGAGCAGTACTTC
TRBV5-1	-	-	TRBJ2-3	CASSLESRGGDTQYF	TGCGCCAGCAGCTTGGAGTCCAGGGGTGGAGATACGCAGTATTTT
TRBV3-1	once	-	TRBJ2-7	CASSQRSYEQYF	TGTGCCAGCAGCCAGAGATCCTACGAGCAGTACTTC
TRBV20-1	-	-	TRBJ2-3	CSASDTAGTSPDTQYF	TGCAGTGCTAGCGATACGGCCGGGACATCCCCAGATACGCAGTATTTT